The 32 T cell receptor beta chains below all came from one sample that was sequenced in a study of CD8+ T cells in alopecia areata. The treatment denotes: oral pan-JAK inhibitor, 5-10 mg twice daily. Sequencing relied on a cDNA template that was reverse transcribed from extracted RNA. Repertoires were generated with immunoSEQ multiplex PCR, while TCRdb's copy carries only in-frame clones and drops some. Of tens of thousands of clones in the sample, roughly 50% are singletons; the top ten hold around 21%. Sequences were derived from CD8+ T cells sorted from blood, sampled at approximately week 37, from a patient treated with tofacitinib. These receptor sequences come from a human donor with alopecia areata.

This clone has just a few counts. The V call is TRBV6-1, the J call TRBJ2-2; the D is unclear. The CDR3 has 13 residues. CDR1 MNHNS and CDR2 SASEGT come from the germline V gene. V lost 7 bases to trimming and J lost 4 bases, with 10 bases between them. This CDR3 is CASTHLATGELFF. CDR3 coding DNA: TGTGCCAGCACCCATCTGGCCACCGGGGAGCTGTTTTTT.

The chain links TRBV29-1 to TRBJ1-2; D possibly corresponds to TRBD1 (5 bases). The V and J ends lost 8 bases and 3 bases respectively, with 19 bases between them. Germline loops: CDR1 SQVTM, CDR2 ANQGSEA. The CDR3 consists of 14 residues. Here the CDR3 DNA reads TGCAGCACCGGGGGTGGGATCACGGACTATGGCTACACCTTC. It specifies CSTGGGITDYGYTF.

This clone has more than one count but fewer than ten. The V and J genes are TRBV29-1 and TRBJ2-1, with D unresolved. This CDR3 region has 10 residues. Trimming shortened V by 4 bases and J by 10 bases, and 8 bases separated the two germline ends. In germline, CDR1 is SQVTM, CDR2 ANQGSEA. The CDR3 DNA reads as TGCAGCGTTGCAAGTCGGGAGCAGTTCTTC. This codes for CSVASREQFF.

The chain joins TRBV29-1 to TRBJ2-7; D ambiguous. Trimming removed 4 bases from V and 0 bases from J, with 10 bases in between. This CDR3 is 13 amino acids long. CDR1 SQVTM and CDR2 ANQGSEA come from the germline V gene. CDR3 loop: CSVGGMVSYEQYF. The CDR3 nucleotides read TGCAGCGTTGGGGGAATGGTCTCCTACGAGCAGTACTTC.

The chain uses TRBV6-5 and TRBJ2-5; a possible D gene is TRBD2 (5 bases). The V and J ends lost 1 base and 10 bases respectively, with 7 bases between them. Germline CDR1 reads MNHEY; CDR2 reads SVGAGI. This CDR3 region has 11 residues. The CDR3: CASSYLRVQYF. The DNA for the CDR3 is TGTGCCAGCAGTTACTTGAGGGTCCAGTACTTC.

In this sample, this clone turned up once. The chain has TRBV27 and TRBJ1-5, with D unclear. This CDR3 comprises 13 residues. With 6 bases removed from V and 3 bases from J, the gap between germline ends came to 9 bases. Germline V gene sequence: CDR1 MNHEY, CDR2 SMNVEV (reference sequence). CDR3 amino acids: CASRIGLNQPQHF. In DNA, the CDR3 is TGTGCCAGCAGGATTGGGCTCAATCAGCCCCAGCATTTT.

The chain joins TRBV28 to TRBJ2-7; no firm D call. The CDR3 runs to 15 residues. V shed 2 bases and J shed 7 bases, with 18 bases lying between them. Germline CDR1 MDHEN, CDR2 SYDVKM. CDR3 in DNA: TGTGCCAGCAGTTTAAATAGACCACGCCTTTGGGAGCAGTACTTC. The encoded protein is CASSLNRPRLWEQYF.

This clone was found a few times. The chain combines TRBV15 with TRBJ2-1; 7 bases fit TRBD1. Germline assignment: CDR1 LNHNV and CDR2 YYDKDF (reference sequence). The CDR3 sequence is 15 residues long. V gave up 5 bases and J gave up 0 bases; unmatched junction bases: 4. The CDR3 here is CATSHPGGSYNEQFF. The CDR3 DNA reads TGTGCCACCAGCCACCCAGGGGGCTCCTACAATGAGCAGTTCTTC.

The J gene is TRBJ2-5, the V gene TRBV5-1; 10 nucleotides agree with TRBD2. The J segment lost 1 base and the V segment lost 4 bases, leaving 7 bases of the junction unmatched. The CDR3 contains 16 residues. The germline V gene has CDR1 SGHRS and CDR2 YFSETQ. The CDR3 DNA sequence: TGCGCCAGCAGCAGGACTAGCGGCATGACCCAAGAGACCCAGTACTTC. Residues: CASSRTSGMTQETQYF. Based on the CDR3 plus reference TRBV5-1 and TRBJ2-5, the full variable domain is KAGVTQTPRYLIKTRGQQVTLSCSPISGHRSVSWYQQTPGQGLQFLFEYFSETQRNKGNFPGRFSGRQFSNSRSEMNVSTLELGDSALYLCASSRTSGMTQETQYFGPGTRLLVL.

This chain joins TRBV29-1 and TRBJ1-3; possible D gene TRBD1, 5 bases. Germline loops: CDR1 SQVTM, CDR2 ANQGSEA. Trimming cost V 0 bases and J 3 bases, with 9 bases left between them. This CDR3 is 14 amino acids long. The CDR3 DNA reads as TGCAGCGTTGAAGATTGGGGCCATGGAAACACCATATATTTT. Translating it yields CSVEDWGHGNTIYF.

This clone turned up a few times. This chain links TRBV6-4 with TRBJ2-3, with 11 bases that match TRBD1. CDR3 length: 15 amino acids. Trimming removed 2 bases from V and 2 bases from J; junction bases left unmatched: 0. Germline lookup yields CDR1 MRHNA and CDR2 SNTAGT. CDR3 bases: TGTGCCAGCAGTGACGGACAGGGGGCCACAGATACGCAGTATTTT. As protein: CASSDGQGATDTQYF.

The rearrangement joins TRBV20-1 to TRBJ1-5; D uncertain. CDR1 DFQATT and CDR2 SNEGSKA come from the germline V gene (reference sequence). The CDR3 is 8 residues long. V lost 7 bases, J lost 15 bases, and 10 bases lay in between. The CDR3 protein is CSVPGMHF. DNA for the CDR3: TGCAGTGTTCCGGGGATGCATTTT.

The chain uses TRBV7-8 and TRBJ2-7; 12 bases line up with TRBD1. The junction had 11 bases not matched to a gene; V was cut back by 8 bases and J by 0 bases. The CDR3 covers 17 residues. Germline assignment: CDR1 SGHVS and CDR2 FQNEAQ. The CDR3 DNA is TGTGCCAGCGGGTGGGACAGGGGGCTTCAGAGCTCCTACGAGCAGTACTTC. It encodes CASGWDRGLQSSYEQYF. The whole variable domain, filled in from reference TRBV7-8 and TRBJ2-7, reads GAGVSQSPRYKVAKRGQDVALRCDPISGHVSLFWYQQALGQGPEFLTYFQNEAQLDKSGLPSDRFFAERPEGSVSTLKIQRTQQEDSAVYLCASGWDRGLQSSYEQYFGPGTRLTVT.

V gene TRBV7-2 combines with J gene TRBJ2-1; D unresolved. There are 13 residues in the CDR3. Trimming took 6 bases from V and 0 from J, leaving 6 bases between them. Germline CDR1 and CDR2: SGHTA and FQGNSA. The DNA of the CDR3 is TGTGCCAGCAGTACTGCCTCCTACAATGAGCAGTTCTTC. Protein product: CASSTASYNEQFF. Full variable domain (remainder filled in from reference TRBV7-2 and TRBJ2-1): GAGVSQSPSNKVTEKGKDVELRCDPISGHTALYWYRQSLGQGLEFLIYFQGNSAPDKSGLPSDRFSAERTGGSVSTLTIQRTQQEDSAVYLCASSTASYNEQFFGPGTRLTVL.

This clone was counted only a few times. The chain combines TRBV29-1 with TRBJ2-6; D might be TRBD2 (5 bases). The CDR3 length is 15 residues. With 4 bases removed from V and 3 bases from J, the gap between germline ends came to 13 bases. In germline, CDR1 is SQVTM, CDR2 ANQGSEA. CDR3 in DNA: TGCAGCGTTGGGCGGACTGCTTTTGGGGCCAACGTCCTGACTTTC. This gives the protein CSVGRTAFGANVLTF.

This chain joins TRBV10-3 and TRBJ1-3; TRBD1 is a possible D gene (5 bases). V lost 8 bases and J 6 bases, leaving 14 bases between the germline ends. The length of the CDR3 is 13 residues. CDR1 is ENHRY, CDR2 SYGVKD, per germline. The CDR3 sequence is CAIVEDTQNTIYF. In DNA form, the CDR3 reads TGTGCCATCGTGGAGGACACCCAAAACACCATATATTTT.

This rearrangement joins TRBV29-1 to TRBJ2-5; D possibly corresponds to TRBD1 (6 bases). V was shortened by 6 bases and J by 7 bases, with 21 bases between the two germline ends. The length of the CDR3 is 14 residues. Germline CDR1 and CDR2: SQVTM and ANQGSEA. CDR3 DNA sequence: TGCAGCGTCGAGGGGGAGACCTTTCTGATGACCCAGTACTTC. It codes for CSVEGETFLMTQYF.

The chain is built from TRBV7-2 and TRBJ2-1, with D hard to call. This CDR3 spans 12 amino acids. Per the germline V gene, CDR1 is SGHTA and CDR2 is FQGNSA. The V gene lost 1 base and the J gene lost 7 bases, with 5 bases spanning the gap. The CDR3 here is CASSLVGNEQFF. The CDR3 region has the DNA TGTGCCAGCAGCTTAGTTGGAAATGAGCAGTTCTTC.

The table lists this clone with a few counts. The CDR3 region has the DNA TGTGCCAGCAGCTCTGTGTCGGGAGGGCCTTACAATGAGCAGTTCTTC. Residues: CASSSVSGGPYNEQFF. This chain uses TRBV7-2 with TRBJ2-1, with TRBD2 identical over 8 bases. The J segment lost 4 bases and the V segment lost 4 bases, leaving 9 bases of the junction unmatched. The CDR3 spans 16 residues. Germline CDR1 and CDR2: SGHTA and FQGNSA.

The chain combines TRBV7-9 with TRBJ2-5; TRBD2 might be the D (6 bases). V was pared by 5 bases and J by 1 base, with 11 bases between. The V gene's germline CDR1 is SEHNR and CDR2 FQNEAQ (reference sequence). CDR3 length equals 14 residues. The CDR3 nucleotides are TGTGCCAGCAGCCCCCGGGACTCCCAAGAGACCCAGTACTTC. Its protein is CASSPRDSQETQYF. Filled out from reference TRBV7-9 and TRBJ2-5, the complete variable domain reads DTGVSQNPRHKITKRGQNVTFRCDPISEHNRLYWYRQTLGQGPEFLTYFQNEAQLEKSRLLSDRFSAERPKGSFSTLEIQRTEQGDSAMYLCASSPRDSQETQYFGPGTRLLVL.

The chain recombines TRBV25-1 with TRBJ2-7; possibly TRBD2 for D (6 bases). With 3 bases removed from V and 7 bases from J, the gap between germline ends came to 13 bases. Germline CDR1 is MGHDK and CDR2 is SYGVNS. This CDR3 has 13 residues. CDR3 amino acids: CASSDSWAGEQYF. CDR3 DNA sequence: TGTGCCAGCAGTGACTCCTGGGCGGGGGAGCAGTACTTC.

This clone was picked up a small number of times. V and J are TRBV19 and TRBJ1-3; D unclear. CDR1 and CDR2 from the germline V gene are LNHDA and SQIVND (reference sequence). This CDR3 has 14 residues. V lost 7 bases, J lost 0 bases, and 10 bases lay in between. The CDR3 spells CASMQRSSGNTIYF. The CDR3 DNA follows: TGTGCCAGTATGCAGCGGAGCTCTGGAAACACCATATATTTT.

The V call is TRBV28, the J call TRBJ2-5; 8 bases are shared with TRBD1. Looked up from germline, CDR1 is MDHEN and CDR2 is SYDVKM. Trimming removed 5 bases from V and 10 bases from J; junction bases left unmatched: 12. This CDR3 has 14 amino acids. The DNA for the CDR3 is TGTGCCAGCAGTCCGGGGACAGGCGTTTCGGACCAGTACTTC. Residues: CASSPGTGVSDQYF.

The chain uses TRBV2 and TRBJ2-3; no firm D call. The V end lost 2 bases, the J end lost 2 bases, and 11 bases lay between the germline ends. This CDR3 contains 15 residues. Germline CDR1 SNHLY, CDR2 FYNNEI. The CDR3 coding sequence is TGTGCCAGCAGTGAACTCGAAGATCCCACAGATACGCAGTATTTT. Translation gives CASSELEDPTDTQYF.

The chain recombines TRBV27 with TRBJ2-5; TRBD2 aligns across 10 bases. The germline V gene has CDR1 MNHEY and CDR2 SMNVEV (reference sequence). CDR3 length: 16 residues. After removal of 5 bases from V and 5 bases from J, the junction contained 11 bases not matched to a gene. CDR3 DNA: TGTGCCAGCAGTCCCTTGGAGCGGGAGGGCCGCGAGACCCAGTACTTC. It codes for CASSPLEREGRETQYF.

The chain carries TRBV30 and TRBJ1-1; D ambiguous. Per the germline V gene, CDR1 is GTSNPN and CDR2 is SVGIG (reference sequence). With 8 bases removed from V and 11 bases from J, the gap between germline ends came to 12 bases. The CDR3 contains 9 residues. CDR3 residues: CAGGREAFF. DNA of the CDR3: TGTGCCGGCGGGAGGGAGGCTTTCTTT.

There are a few counts of this clone. The chain joins TRBV9 to TRBJ2-7; 8 nucleotides agree with TRBD1. The V gene's germline CDR1 is SGDLS and CDR2 YYNGEE. The CDR3 extends over 15 amino acids. The ends lost 4 bases at V and 3 bases at J; junction bases unmatched: 9. CDR3 amino acids: CASSTKDRGRYEQYF. CDR3 coding DNA: TGTGCCAGCAGCACCAAAGACAGGGGTCGCTACGAGCAGTACTTC. Filled out from reference TRBV9 and TRBJ2-7, the complete variable domain reads DSGVTQTPKHLITATGQRVTLRCSPRSGDLSVYWYQQSLDQGLQFLIQYYNGEERAKGNILERFSAQQFPDLHSELNLSSLELGDSALYFCASSTKDRGRYEQYFGPGTRLTVT.

The chain joins TRBV5-1 to TRBJ2-3, with D possibly TRBD2 on 6 matching bases. Trimming took off 4 bases at V and 5 bases at J, with 14 bases between the two ends. CDR1 and CDR2 (germline): SGHRS, YFSETQ. The CDR3 loop spans 14 amino acids. This CDR3 reads CASSSREAEDTQYF. CDR3 bases: TGCGCCAGCAGCAGCAGGGAGGCGGAAGATACGCAGTATTTT. Drawing the rest from reference TRBV5-1 and TRBJ2-3, the complete variable domain is KAGVTQTPRYLIKTRGQQVTLSCSPISGHRSVSWYQQTPGQGLQFLFEYFSETQRNKGNFPGRFSGRQFSNSRSEMNVSTLELGDSALYLCASSSREAEDTQYFGPGTRLTVL.

This rearrangement joins TRBV7-9 to TRBJ1-1; no reliable D call. The CDR3 is 12 residues long. Deletions cut 1 base from V and 7 bases from J, with 7 bases between. CDR1 and CDR2 from the germline V gene are SEHNR and FQNEAQ (reference sequence). The CDR3 loop is CASSLGAYEAFF. The CDR3 nucleotides read TGTGCCAGCAGCTTAGGGGCATATGAAGCTTTCTTT. Variable domain in full (rest from reference TRBV7-9 and TRBJ1-1): DTGVSQNPRHKITKRGQNVTFRCDPISEHNRLYWYRQTLGQGPEFLTYFQNEAQLEKSRLLSDRFSAERPKGSFSTLEIQRTEQGDSAMYLCASSLGAYEAFFGQGTRLTVV.

Only a few counts were recorded for this clone. The rearrangement links TRBV27 to TRBJ1-1; D ambiguous. Trimming removed 8 bases at V and 6 bases at J, with 13 bases between. The CDR3 has 12 residues. Germline V gives CDR1 MNHEY, CDR2 SMNVEV (reference sequence). The CDR3: CASGVVGSEAFF. The DNA for the CDR3 is TGTGCCAGCGGGGTAGTTGGGTCTGAAGCTTTCTTT.

This chain uses TRBV6-6 with TRBJ2-5; the D call may be TRBD1 or TRBD2 (5 bases each). The CDR3 extends over 13 amino acids. V was cut by 7 bases and J by 4 bases, with 13 bases left in between. CDR1 and CDR2 from the germline V gene are MNHNY and SVGAGI (reference sequence). The CDR3 sequence is CASTPGTGETQYF. CDR3 coding DNA: TGTGCCAGCACCCCCGGGACGGGAGAGACCCAGTACTTC.

This clone was observed many times. The chain combines TRBV4-2 with TRBJ2-3; 7 bases match TRBD2. The CDR3 consists of 16 residues. Trimming cost V 4 bases and J 4 bases; bases outside gene matches: 11. Per the germline V gene, CDR1 is LGHNA and CDR2 is YNFKEQ. Written as DNA, the CDR3 is TGTGCCAGCAGCCCCCTAAGCGGGACCTACCCAGATACGCAGTATTTT. This codes for CASSPLSGTYPDTQYF.